Below are 2 T cell receptor beta chains sequenced from a single sample in a study of blood T cell repertoires in COVID-19 (dated by TCRdb to about 2020). The library was generated by the immunoSEQ multiplex PCR assay. Here the immuneACCESS table is served through TCRdb, limited to in-frame sequences with V and J called. Missing clones are a known gap in these copies; in checked studies unresolved V genes cover under half, and the rest lacks a known reason. In this sample the table shows 40,000 or so clones, roughly nine tenths of which occur a single time. Roughly 2% of the sample is held by the ten biggest clonotypes. The sequenced sample was peripheral blood. These receptors all come from a middle-aged man with active COVID-19.

V usage is TRBV27 and J usage is TRBJ2-1; 7 bases map to TRBD1. CDR3 length: 14 amino acids. CDR1 MNHEY and CDR2 SMNVEV come from the germline V gene (reference sequence). The J segment lost 8 bases and the V segment lost 3 bases, leaving 7 bases of the junction unmatched. The CDR3 spells CASSFKGAWYEQFF. For the CDR3, the DNA is TGTGCCAGCAGTTTTAAGGGGGCCTGGTATGAGCAGTTCTTC.

The sample holds one count of this clone. This rearrangement joins TRBV28 to TRBJ2-7, with D perhaps matching TRBD2 (5 bases). Per germline, CDR1 MDHEN and CDR2 SYDVKM. CDR3 size: 11 residues. V was pared by 3 bases and J by 5 bases, with 5 bases between. The CDR3 sequence: CASSLGDEQYF. The CDR3 region has the DNA TGTGCCAGCAGTTTGGGAGACGAGCAGTACTTC. Full variable domain (rest looked up from reference TRBV28 and TRBJ2-7): DVKVTQSSRYLVKRTGEKVFLECVQDMDHENMFWYRQDPGLGLRLIYFSYDVKMKEKGDIPEGYSVSREKKERFSLILESASTNQTSMYLCASSLGDEQYFGPGTRLTVT.